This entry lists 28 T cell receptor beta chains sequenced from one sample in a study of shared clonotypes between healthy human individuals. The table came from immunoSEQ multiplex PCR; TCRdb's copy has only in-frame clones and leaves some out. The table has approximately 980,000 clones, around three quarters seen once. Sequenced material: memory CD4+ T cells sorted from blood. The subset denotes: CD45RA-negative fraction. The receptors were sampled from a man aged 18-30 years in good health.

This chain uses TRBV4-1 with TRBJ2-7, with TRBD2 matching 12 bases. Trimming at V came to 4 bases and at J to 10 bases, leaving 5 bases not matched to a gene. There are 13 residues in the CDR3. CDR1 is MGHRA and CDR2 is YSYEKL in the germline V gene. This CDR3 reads CASSPRTSGIQYF. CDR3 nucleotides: TGCGCCAGCAGCCCCCGGACTAGCGGGATTCAGTACTTC.

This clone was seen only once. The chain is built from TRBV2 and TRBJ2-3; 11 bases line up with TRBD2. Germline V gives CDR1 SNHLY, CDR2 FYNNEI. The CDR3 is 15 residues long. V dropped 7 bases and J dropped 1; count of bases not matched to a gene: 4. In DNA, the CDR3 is TGTGCCAGCACCTCGGGACTAGCGGGCACAGATACGCAGTATTTT. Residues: CASTSGLAGTDTQYF. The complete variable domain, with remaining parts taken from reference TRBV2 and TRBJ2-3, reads EPEVTQTPSHQVTQMGQEVILRCVPISNHLYFYWYRQILGQKVEFLVSFYNNEISEKSEIFDDQFSVERPDGSNFTLKIRSTKLEDSAMYFCASTSGLAGTDTQYFGPGTRLTVL.

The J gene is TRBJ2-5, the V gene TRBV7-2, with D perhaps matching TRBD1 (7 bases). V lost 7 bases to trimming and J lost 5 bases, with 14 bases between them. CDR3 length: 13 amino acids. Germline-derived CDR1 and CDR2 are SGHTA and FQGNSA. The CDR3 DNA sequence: TGTGCCAGCACACAGACAGGGAGGGAGACCCAGTACTTC. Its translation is CASTQTGRETQYF.

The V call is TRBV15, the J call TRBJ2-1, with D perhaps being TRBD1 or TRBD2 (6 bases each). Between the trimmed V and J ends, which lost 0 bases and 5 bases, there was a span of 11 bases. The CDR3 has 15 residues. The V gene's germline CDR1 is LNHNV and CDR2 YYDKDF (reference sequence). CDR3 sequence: CATSRDWGADNEQFF. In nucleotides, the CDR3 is TGTGCCACCAGCAGAGATTGGGGGGCTGACAATGAGCAGTTCTTC.

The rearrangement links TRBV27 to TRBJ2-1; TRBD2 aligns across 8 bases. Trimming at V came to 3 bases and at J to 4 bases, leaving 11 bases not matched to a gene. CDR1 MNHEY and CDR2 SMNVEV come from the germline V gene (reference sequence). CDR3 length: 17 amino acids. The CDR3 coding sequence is TGTGCCAGCAGTTTTTCTTCGGCGGGAGGTACGTACAATGAGCAGTTCTTC. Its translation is CASSFSSAGGTYNEQFF.

The CDR3 spells CAWSLSAGTGNQPQHF. The CDR3 DNA sequence: TGTGCCTGGAGCCTATCAGCCGGGACAGGCAATCAGCCCCAGCATTTT. This chain joins TRBV30 and TRBJ1-5, with 7 bases aligning to TRBD1. The junction had 10 bases not matched to a gene; V was cut back by 3 bases and J by 2 bases. CDR1 and CDR2 (germline): GTSNPN, SVGIG (reference sequence). This CDR3 contains 16 residues.

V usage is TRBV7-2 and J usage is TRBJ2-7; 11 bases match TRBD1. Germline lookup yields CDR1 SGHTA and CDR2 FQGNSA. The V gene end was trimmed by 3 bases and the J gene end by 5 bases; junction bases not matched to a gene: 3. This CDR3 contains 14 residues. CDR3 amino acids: CASSLRTGGHEQYF. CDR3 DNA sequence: TGTGCCAGCAGCTTGCGGACAGGGGGCCACGAGCAGTACTTC.

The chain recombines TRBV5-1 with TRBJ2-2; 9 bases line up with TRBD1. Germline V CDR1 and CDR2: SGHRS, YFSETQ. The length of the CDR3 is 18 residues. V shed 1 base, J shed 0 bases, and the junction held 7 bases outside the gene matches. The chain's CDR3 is CASSLLSQGAANTGELFF. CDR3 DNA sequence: TGCGCCAGCAGCTTGTTGTCACAGGGGGCTGCGAACACCGGGGAGCTGTTTTTT.

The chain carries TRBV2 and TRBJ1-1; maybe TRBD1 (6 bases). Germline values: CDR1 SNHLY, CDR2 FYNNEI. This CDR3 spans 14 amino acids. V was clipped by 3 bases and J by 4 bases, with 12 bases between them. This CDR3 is CASSDRGQSTEAFF. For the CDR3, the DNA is TGTGCCAGCAGTGATCGGGGGCAATCCACTGAAGCTTTCTTT.

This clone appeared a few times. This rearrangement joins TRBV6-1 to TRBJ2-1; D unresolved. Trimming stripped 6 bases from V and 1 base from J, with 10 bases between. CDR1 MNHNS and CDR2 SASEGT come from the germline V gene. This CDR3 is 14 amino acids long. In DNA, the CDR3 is TGTGCCAGCAGGGAAAGTACATCCTACAATGAGCAGTTCTTC. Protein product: CASRESTSYNEQFF.

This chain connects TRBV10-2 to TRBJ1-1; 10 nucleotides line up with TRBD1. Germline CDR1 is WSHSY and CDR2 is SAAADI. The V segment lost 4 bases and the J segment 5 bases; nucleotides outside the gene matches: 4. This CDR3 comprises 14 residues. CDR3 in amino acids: CASSGTGGRTEAFF. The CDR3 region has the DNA TGCGCCAGCAGTGGGACAGGGGGGAGGACTGAAGCTTTCTTT.

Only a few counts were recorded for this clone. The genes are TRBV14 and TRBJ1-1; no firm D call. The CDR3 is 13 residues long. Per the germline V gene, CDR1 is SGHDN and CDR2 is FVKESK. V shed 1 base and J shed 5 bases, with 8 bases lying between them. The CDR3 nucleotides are TGTGCCAGCAGCCAAGGTCCCCGGACTGAAGCTTTCTTT. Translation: CASSQGPRTEAFF.

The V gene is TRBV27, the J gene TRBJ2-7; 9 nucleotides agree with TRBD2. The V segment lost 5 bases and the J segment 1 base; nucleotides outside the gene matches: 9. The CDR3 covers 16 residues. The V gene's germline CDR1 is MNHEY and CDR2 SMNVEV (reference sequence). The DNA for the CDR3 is TGTGCCAGCAGTCCCCTTTCTAGCGGGAAGTCCTACGAGCAGTACTTC. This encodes CASSPLSSGKSYEQYF.

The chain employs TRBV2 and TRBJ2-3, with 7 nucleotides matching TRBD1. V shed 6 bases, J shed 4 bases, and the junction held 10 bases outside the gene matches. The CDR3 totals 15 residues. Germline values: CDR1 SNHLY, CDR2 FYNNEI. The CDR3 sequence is CASRGQYGVADTQYF. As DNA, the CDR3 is TGTGCCAGCAGGGGACAGTACGGTGTTGCAGATACGCAGTATTTT.

CDR3 protein: CASRNRQGGDTQYF. The CDR3, as DNA: TGTGCCAGCAGGAATCGACAGGGGGGGGATACGCAGTATTTT. The V gene is TRBV6-6, the J gene TRBJ2-3; TRBD1 agrees at 9 bases. Per the germline V gene, CDR1 is MNHNY and CDR2 is SVGAGI (reference sequence). V lost 6 bases, J lost 6 bases, and 7 bases stayed unmatched. The CDR3 is 14 amino acids.

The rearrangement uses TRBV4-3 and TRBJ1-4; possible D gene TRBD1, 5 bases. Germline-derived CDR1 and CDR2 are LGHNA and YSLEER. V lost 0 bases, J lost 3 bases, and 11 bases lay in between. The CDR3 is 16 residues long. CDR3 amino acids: CASSQDPRVANEKLFF. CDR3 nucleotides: TGCGCCAGCAGCCAAGATCCCAGGGTCGCTAATGAAAAACTGTTTTTT.

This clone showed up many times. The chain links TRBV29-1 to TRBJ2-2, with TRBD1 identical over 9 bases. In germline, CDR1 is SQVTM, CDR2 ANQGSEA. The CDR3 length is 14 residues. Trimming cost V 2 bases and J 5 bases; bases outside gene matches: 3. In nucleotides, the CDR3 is TGCAGCGTTGAACAAGGGACAGGGACCGGGGAGCTGTTTTTT. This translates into CSVEQGTGTGELFF.

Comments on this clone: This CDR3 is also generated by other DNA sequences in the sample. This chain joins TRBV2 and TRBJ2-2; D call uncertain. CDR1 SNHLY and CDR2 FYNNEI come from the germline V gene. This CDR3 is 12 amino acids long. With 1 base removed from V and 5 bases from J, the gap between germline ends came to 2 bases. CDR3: CASSEGTGELFF. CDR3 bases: TGTGCCAGCAGTGAAGGGACCGGGGAGCTGTTTTTT.

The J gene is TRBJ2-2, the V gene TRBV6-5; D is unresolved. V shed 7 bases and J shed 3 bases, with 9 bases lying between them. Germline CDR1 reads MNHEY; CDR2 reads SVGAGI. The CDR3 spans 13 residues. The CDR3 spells CASTQSDTGELFF. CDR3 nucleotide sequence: TGTGCCAGCACTCAAAGCGACACCGGGGAGCTGTTTTTT.

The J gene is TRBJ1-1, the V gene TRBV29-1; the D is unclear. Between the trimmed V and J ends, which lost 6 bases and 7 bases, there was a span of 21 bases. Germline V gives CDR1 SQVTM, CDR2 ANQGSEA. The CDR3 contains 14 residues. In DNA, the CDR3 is TGCAGCGTCTTTAAAACCCTCCTAGGCAGTGAAGCTTTCTTT. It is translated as CSVFKTLLGSEAFF.

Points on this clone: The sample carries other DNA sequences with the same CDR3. CDR3 nucleotides: TGCGCCAGCAGCCCCGGGGCATACGAGCAGTACTTC. This gives the protein CASSPGAYEQYF. The chain links TRBV5-1 to TRBJ2-7, with D perhaps assigned TRBD1 or TRBD2 (5 bases each). Germline assignment: CDR1 SGHRS and CDR2 YFSETQ. V shed 4 bases and J shed 4 bases, with 9 bases lying between them. The CDR3 is made up of 12 amino acids.

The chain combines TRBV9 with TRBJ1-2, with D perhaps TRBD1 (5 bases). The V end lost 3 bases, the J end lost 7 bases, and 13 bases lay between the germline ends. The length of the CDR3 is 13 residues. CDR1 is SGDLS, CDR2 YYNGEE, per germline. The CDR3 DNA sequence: TGTGCCAGCAGCGCCACATGGGGGGGTGGCTACACCTTC. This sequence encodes CASSATWGGGYTF.

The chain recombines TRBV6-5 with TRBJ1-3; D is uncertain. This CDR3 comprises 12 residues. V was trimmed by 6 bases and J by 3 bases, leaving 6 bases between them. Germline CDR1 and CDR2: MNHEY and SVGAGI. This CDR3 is CASSYDGNTIYF. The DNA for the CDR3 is TGTGCCAGCAGCTATGATGGAAACACCATATATTTT.

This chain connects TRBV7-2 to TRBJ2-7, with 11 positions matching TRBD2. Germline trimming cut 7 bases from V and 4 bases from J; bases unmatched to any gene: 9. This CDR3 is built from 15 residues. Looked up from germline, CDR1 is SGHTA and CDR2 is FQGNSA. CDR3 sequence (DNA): TGTGCCAGCACCCAGGGACTAGCGGAGACTTACGAGCAGTACTTC. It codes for CASTQGLAETYEQYF.

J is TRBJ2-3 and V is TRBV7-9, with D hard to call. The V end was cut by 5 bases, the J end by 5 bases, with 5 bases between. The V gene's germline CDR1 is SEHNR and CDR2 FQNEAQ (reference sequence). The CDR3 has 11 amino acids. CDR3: CASSPKDTQYF. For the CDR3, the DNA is TGTGCCAGCAGCCCCAAAGATACGCAGTATTTT.

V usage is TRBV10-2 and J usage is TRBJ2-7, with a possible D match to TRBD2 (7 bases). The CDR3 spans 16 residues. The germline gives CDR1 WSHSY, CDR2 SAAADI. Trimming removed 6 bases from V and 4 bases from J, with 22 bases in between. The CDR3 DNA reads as TGCGCCAGCAGCCCGATGGCGAGGGGGGGGTTATACGAGCAGTACTTC. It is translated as CASSPMARGGLYEQYF.

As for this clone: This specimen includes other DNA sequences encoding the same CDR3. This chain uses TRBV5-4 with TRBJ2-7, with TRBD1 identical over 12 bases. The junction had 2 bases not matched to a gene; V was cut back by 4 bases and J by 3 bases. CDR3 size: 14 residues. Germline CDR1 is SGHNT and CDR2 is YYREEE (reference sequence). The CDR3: CASSRDRGLYEQYF. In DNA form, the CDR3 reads TGTGCCAGCAGCCGGGACAGGGGGCTCTACGAGCAGTACTTC.

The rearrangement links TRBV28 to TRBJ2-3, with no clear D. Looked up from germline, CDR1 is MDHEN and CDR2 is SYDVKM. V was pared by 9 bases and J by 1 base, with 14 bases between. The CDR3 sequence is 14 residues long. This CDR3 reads CASCWVQGTDTQYF. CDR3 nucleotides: TGTGCCAGTTGCTGGGTCCAGGGCACAGATACGCAGTATTTT.